The subject of this entry is one TCR beta chain. This clone was recorded a few times. Its antigen is currently not known. Within one base of it there is no much larger clone, and no base qualities were kept. TCRbeta CDR3 regions were amplified from genomic DNA using the immunoSEQ Assay, a bias-controlled multiplex PCR. The study's processing was this. Nucleated cell counts per sample were estimated from amplification of reference gene primers within the assay. To quantify the absolute abundance of each unique TCRbeta CDR3 rearrangement, sequence reads were collapsed and filtered. Productive Simpson clonality was computed per sample as the square root of Simpson's diversity index over productive rearrangements. Entries here come from immuneACCESS through TCRdb and include only in-frame sequences with V and J called. Some clones fail to appear in such tables; in the studies checked, an unresolved V gene covers under half of the shortfall, and the cause of the remainder is unknown. The DNA was the basis for D and trimming; V, J and clone size are from that table. Recorded for this sample are more than 300,000 clones; about 89% of them occurred a single time. The top ten clonotypes cover 1.5% to 2% of the sample.

This specimen comes from a study of blood T cell repertoires in COVID-19 (dated by TCRdb to about 2020). With respect to the entire study: Recovered participants in ImmuneRACE Cohort 3 were defined by two consecutive negative NP/OP PCR tests, clearance by a healthcare professional, or resolution of symptoms. The samples were drawn from two sources: the first 160 participants of the ongoing ImmuneRACE study, and over 950 subjects contributed by 6 global collaborators. The prospective study material was composed of cDNA or gDNA derived from T cells, B-cell-depleted T cells, or PBMCs. The collaborator samples originated in the United States, Italy and Spain and spanned the acute and convalescent phases of COVID-19. A freely available public database, intended as a resource for researchers studying the immune response to SARS-CoV-2, is where the repertoires were released. Where available, HLA class I and class II types were obtained from metadata supplied by the sample provider rather than from assay-based typing. Sample metadata almost always included a de-identified subject ID, COVID-19 status, age in years and sex. The dataset comprised deeply sampled blood TCRbeta repertoires from subjects exposed to, actively infected with, or recovered from COVID-19. The full study reports these points: The amount of clinical and demographic metadata varied by source and participant and was provided uncurated.

Ends trimmed: V by 4 bases, J by 4 bases; bases unmatched to a gene: 9. CDR1 and CDR2 are read off the germline V gene as SGHDT and YYEEEE. Including cysteine and phenylalanine, the CDR3 has 15 amino acids. The entry retains the CDR3 DNA only, 45 bases that are in frame from base 1. In the prospective study, participants were roughly 18 to 90 years old, resided in approximately 22 geographic areas of the United States, and were enrolled through a virtual design. In the prospective study, participants were assigned to cohorts based on the clinical history participants reported in a screening survey and a study questionnaire. Mobile phlebotomists in the prospective study collected whole blood, serum and a nasopharyngeal or oropharyngeal swab from every participant. Over a roughly 2-month period, participants in the prospective study had the option of providing additional blood draws and questionnaires. Prospective study blood samples were shipped either frozen or at room temperature before DNA extraction.

The receptor chain draws on TRBV5-6 and TRBJ1-1; TRBD1 matches 8 bases in the middle. This receptor was identified in a man aged 35 to 55 in a cohort exposed to, infected with or recovered from COVID-19 (not recorded which). The sequenced sample consisted of PBMCs or T cells enriched from blood (not recorded which). The nucleotide sequence reads as follows: TGTGCCAGCAGCAGGGGGGACAGGTTCGGCACTGAAGCTTTCTTT. The translation is CASSRGDRFGTEAFF.